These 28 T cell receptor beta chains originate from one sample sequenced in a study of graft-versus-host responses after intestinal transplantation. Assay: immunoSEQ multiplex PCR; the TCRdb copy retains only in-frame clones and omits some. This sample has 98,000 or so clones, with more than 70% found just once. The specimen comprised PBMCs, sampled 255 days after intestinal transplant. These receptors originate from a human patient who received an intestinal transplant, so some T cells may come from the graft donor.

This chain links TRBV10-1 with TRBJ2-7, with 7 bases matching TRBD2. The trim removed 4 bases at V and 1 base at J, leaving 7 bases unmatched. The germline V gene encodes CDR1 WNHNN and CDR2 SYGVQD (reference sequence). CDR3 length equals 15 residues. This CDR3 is CASSGRLAGSYEQYV. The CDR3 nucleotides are TGCGCCAGCAGTGGGAGACTAGCCGGGTCCTACGAGCAGTACGTC.

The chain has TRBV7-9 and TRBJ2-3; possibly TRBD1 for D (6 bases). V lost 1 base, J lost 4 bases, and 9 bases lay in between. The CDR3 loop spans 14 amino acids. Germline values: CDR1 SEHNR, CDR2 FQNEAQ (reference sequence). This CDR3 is CASSLVGGPDTQYF. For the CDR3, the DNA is TGTGCCAGCAGCTTAGTTGGGGGCCCAGATACGCAGTATTTT.

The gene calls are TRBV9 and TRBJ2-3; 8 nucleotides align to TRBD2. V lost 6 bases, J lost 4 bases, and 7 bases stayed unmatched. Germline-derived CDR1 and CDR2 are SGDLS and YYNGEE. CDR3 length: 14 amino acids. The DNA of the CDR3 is TGTGCCAGCAACGCGGGAGGAGAAGCAGATACGCAGTATTTT. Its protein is CASNAGGEADTQYF.

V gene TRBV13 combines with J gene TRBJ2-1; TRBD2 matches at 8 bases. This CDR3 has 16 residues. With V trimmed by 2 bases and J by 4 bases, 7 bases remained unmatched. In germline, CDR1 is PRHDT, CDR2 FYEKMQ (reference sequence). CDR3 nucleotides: TGTGCCAGCAGCTTAATGCGGGAGGCCGTTTACAATGAGCAGTTCTTC. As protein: CASSLMREAVYNEQFF.

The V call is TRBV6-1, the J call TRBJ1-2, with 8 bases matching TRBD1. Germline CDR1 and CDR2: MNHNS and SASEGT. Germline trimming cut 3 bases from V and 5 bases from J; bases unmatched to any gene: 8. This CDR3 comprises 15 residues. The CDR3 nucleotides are TGTGCCAGCAGTGACAGGACAGGGTGGGTGTATGGCTACACCTTC. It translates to CASSDRTGWVYGYTF.

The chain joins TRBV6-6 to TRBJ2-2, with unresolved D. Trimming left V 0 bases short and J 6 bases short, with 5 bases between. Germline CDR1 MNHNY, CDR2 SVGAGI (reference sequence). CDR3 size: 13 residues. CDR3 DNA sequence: TGTGCCAGCAGTTACTCGGGGTCCGGGGAGCTGTTTTTT. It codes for CASSYSGSGELFF.

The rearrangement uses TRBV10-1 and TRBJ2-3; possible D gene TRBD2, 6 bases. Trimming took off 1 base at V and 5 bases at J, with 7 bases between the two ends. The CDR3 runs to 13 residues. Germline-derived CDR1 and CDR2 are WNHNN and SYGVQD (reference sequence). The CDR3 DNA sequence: TGCGCCAGCAGTGAGTGGCGGGGAGATACGCAGTATTTT. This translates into CASSEWRGDTQYF.

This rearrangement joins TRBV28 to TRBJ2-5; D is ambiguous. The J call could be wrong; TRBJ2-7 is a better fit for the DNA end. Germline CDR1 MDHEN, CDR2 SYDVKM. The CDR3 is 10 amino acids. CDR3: CASSTYEQYF. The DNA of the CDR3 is TGTGCCAGCAGTACCTACGAGCAGTACTTC.

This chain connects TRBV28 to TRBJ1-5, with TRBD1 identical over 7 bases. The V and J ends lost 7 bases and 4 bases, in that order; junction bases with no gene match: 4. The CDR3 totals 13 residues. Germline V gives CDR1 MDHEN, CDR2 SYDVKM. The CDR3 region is CASTPTGNQPQHF. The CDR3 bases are TGTGCCAGCACCCCGACAGGGAATCAGCCCCAGCATTTT.

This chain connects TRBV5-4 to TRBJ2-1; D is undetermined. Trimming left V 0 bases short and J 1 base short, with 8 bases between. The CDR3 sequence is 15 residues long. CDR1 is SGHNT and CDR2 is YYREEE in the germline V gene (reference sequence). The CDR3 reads CASSLGRPSYNEQFF. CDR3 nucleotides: TGTGCCAGCAGCTTGGGGCGTCCGTCCTACAATGAGCAGTTCTTC.

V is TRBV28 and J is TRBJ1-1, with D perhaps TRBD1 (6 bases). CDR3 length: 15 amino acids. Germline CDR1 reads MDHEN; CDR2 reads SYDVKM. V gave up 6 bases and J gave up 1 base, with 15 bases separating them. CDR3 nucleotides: TGTGCCAGCAGCCCCTCGGGGGGGCCGAACACTGAAGCTTTCTTT. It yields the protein CASSPSGGPNTEAFF. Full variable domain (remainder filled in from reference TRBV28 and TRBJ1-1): DVKVTQSSRYLVKRTGEKVFLECVQDMDHENMFWYRQDPGLGLRLIYFSYDVKMKEKGDIPEGYSVSREKKERFSLILESASTNQTSMYLCASSPSGGPNTEAFFGQGTRLTVV.

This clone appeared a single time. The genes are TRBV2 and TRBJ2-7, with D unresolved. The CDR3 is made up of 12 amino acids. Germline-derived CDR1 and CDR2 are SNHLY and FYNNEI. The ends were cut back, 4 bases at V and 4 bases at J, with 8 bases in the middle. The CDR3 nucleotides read TGTGCCAGCAGTGGCACCGGGTACGAGCAGTACGTC. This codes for CASSGTGYEQYV.

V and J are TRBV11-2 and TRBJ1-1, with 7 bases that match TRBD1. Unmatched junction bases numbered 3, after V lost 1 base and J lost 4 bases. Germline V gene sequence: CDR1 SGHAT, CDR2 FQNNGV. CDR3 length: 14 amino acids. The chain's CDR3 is CASSLAGTATEAFF. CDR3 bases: TGTGCCAGCAGCTTAGCTGGGACAGCCACTGAAGCTTTCTTT.

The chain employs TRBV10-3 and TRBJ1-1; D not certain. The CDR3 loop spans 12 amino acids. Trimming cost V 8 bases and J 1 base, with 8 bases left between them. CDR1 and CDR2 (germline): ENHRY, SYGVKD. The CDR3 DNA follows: TGTGCCATCTCCACGGGGAACACTGAAGCTTTCTTT. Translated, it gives CAISTGNTEAFF.

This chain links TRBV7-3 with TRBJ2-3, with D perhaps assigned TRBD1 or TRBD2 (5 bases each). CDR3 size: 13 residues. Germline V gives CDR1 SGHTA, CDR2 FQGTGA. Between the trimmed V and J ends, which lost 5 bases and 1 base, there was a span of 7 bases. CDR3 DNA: TGTGCCAGCAGCCGGGACGGCACAGATACGCAGTATTTT. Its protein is CASSRDGTDTQYF.

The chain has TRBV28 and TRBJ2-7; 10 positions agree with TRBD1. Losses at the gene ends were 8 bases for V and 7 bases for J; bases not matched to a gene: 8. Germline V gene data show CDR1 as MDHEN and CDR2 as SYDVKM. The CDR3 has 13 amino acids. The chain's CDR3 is CASRRQGAYEQYV. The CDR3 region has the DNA TGTGCCAGCCGAAGACAGGGGGCTTATGAGCAGTACGTC.

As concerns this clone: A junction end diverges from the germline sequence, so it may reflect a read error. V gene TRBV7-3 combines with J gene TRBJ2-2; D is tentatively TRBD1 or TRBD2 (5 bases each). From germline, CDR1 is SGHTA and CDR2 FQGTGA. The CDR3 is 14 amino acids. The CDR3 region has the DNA TGTGCCAGCAGCTTCGAGGGGAACAGCGGGGAGCTGTTTTTT. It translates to CASSFEGNSGELFF.

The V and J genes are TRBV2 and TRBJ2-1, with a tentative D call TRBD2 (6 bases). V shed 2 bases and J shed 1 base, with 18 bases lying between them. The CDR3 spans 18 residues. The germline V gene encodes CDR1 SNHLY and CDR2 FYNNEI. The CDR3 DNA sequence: TGTGCCAGCAGTGAAATCTCGTCAGGAGGGATATCCTACAATGAGCAGTTCTTC. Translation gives CASSEISSGGISYNEQFF.

The CDR3 sequence: CASSRAQGDNYGYTF. CDR3 DNA: TGTGCCAGCAGCCGCGCGCAGGGGGACAACTATGGCTACACCTTC. The chain combines TRBV7-9 with TRBJ1-2; 7 positions match TRBD1. Losses at the gene ends were 5 bases for V and 2 bases for J; bases not matched to a gene: 8. Germline assignment: CDR1 SEHNR and CDR2 FQNEAQ (reference sequence). The CDR3 extends over 15 amino acids.

The CDR3 loop reads CSVEGRTANYGYTF. The CDR3 bases are TGCAGCGTTGAAGGTCGTACAGCTAACTATGGCTACACCTTC. This sequence joins TRBV29-1 and TRBJ1-2; no clear D gene. Germline V gives CDR1 SQVTM, CDR2 ANQGSEA. The V gene lost 1 base and the J gene lost 0 bases, with 9 bases spanning the gap. This CDR3 spans 14 amino acids.

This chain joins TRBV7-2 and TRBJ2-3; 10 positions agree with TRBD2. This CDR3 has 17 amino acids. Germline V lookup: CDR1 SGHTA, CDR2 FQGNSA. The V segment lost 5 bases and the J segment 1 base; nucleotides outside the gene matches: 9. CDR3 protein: CASSRLPLAGGTDTQYF. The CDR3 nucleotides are TGTGCCAGCAGCCGCCTCCCTCTAGCGGGGGGCACAGATACGCAGTATTTT. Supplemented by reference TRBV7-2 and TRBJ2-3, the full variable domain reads GAGVSQSPSNKVTEKGKDVELRCDPISGHTALYWYRQSLGQGLEFLIYFQGNSAPDKSGLPSDRFSAERTGGSVSTLTIQRTQQEDSAVYLCASSRLPLAGGTDTQYFGPGTRLTVL.

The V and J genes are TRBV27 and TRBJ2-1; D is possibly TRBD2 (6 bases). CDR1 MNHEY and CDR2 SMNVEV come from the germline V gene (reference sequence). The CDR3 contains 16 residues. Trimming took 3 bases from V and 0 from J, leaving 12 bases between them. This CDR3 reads CASSFGGISSYNEQFF. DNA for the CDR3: TGTGCCAGCAGTTTTGGGGGGATTAGCTCCTACAATGAGCAGTTCTTC.

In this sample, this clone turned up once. In nucleotides, the CDR3 is TGTGCCAGCAGTTCCACAGGGGGCTCTGGAAACACCATATATTTT. This codes for CASSSTGGSGNTIYF. V gene TRBV6-5 combines with J gene TRBJ1-3, with 8 bases that match TRBD1. V gave up 4 bases and J gave up 0 bases; unmatched junction bases: 2. Per the germline V gene, CDR1 is MNHEY and CDR2 is SVGAGI. There are 15 residues in the CDR3.

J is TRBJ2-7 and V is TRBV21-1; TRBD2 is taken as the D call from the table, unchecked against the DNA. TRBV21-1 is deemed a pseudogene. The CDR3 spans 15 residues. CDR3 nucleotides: TGTGCCAGCAGCAACCGCGGGAGGGCCTCCTACGAGCAGTACTTC. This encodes CASSNRGRASYEQYF.

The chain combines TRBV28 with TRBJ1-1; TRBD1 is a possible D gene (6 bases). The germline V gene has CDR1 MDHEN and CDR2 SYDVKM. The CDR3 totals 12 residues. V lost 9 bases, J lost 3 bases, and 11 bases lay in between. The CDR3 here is CASTQGDTEAFF. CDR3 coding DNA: TGTGCCAGTACACAGGGCGACACTGAAGCTTTCTTT.

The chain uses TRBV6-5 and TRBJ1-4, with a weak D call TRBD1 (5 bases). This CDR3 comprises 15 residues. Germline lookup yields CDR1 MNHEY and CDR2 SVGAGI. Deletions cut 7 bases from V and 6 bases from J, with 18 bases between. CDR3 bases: TGTGCCAGCATTTTACTTCGGGGACTAGATGAAAAACTGTTTTTT. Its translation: CASILLRGLDEKLFF.

The chain's CDR3 is CASSQGTGPNSPLHF. CDR3 nucleotides: TGCGCCAGCAGCCAAGGCACAGGGCCTAATTCACCCCTCCACTTT. This chain links TRBV4-1 with TRBJ1-6; tentative D call: TRBD1 (6 bases). V was cut by 1 base and J by 6 bases, with 10 bases left in between. The germline gives CDR1 MGHRA, CDR2 YSYEKL. CDR3 length: 15 amino acids.

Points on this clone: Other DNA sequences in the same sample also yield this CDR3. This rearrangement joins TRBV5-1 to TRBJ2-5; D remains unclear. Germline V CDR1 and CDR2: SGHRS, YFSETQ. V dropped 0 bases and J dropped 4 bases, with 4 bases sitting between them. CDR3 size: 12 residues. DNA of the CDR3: TGCGCCAGCAGCTTGGCCGGAGAGACCCAGTACTTC. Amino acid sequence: CASSLAGETQYF. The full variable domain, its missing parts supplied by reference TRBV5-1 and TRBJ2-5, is KAGVTQTPRYLIKTRGQQVTLSCSPISGHRSVSWYQQTPGQGLQFLFEYFSETQRNKGNFPGRFSGRQFSNSRSEMNVSTLELGDSALYLCASSLAGETQYFGPGTRLLVL.